This record covers a single TCR beta chain. This entry comes from a study of blood T cells in healthy people across ages. Alongside a J-beta primer mix, a sample-barcoded 5' primer served in a second PCR lasting about 7 to 12 cycles. One entry per CDR3 protein results from TCRdb running MiXCR on the 5' RACE reads. Of approximately 730,000 distinct CDR3 sequences listed, around 40% were seen once; the top ten hold 20% to 25%. Germline values: CDR1 SGHTA, CDR2 FQGNSA. The CDR3 spans 16 residues. Trimming took off 1 base at V and 1 base at J, with 12 bases between the two ends. This chain connects TRBV7-2 to TRBJ2-3, with D perhaps TRBD1 (6 bases). The TCR sequence derives from a woman in her sixties or seventies in good health. Sample: blood. CDR3 bases: TGTGCCAGCAGCTTAGAACAGGGTTTGCGCACAGATACGCAGTATTTT. This translates into CASSLEQGLRTDTQYF.